Presented here are 30 T cell receptor beta chains from one specimen sequenced in a study of T cells in Graves' hyperthyroidism and ophthalmopathy. Amplification of TCR beta CDR3 regions was performed using RNA transcripts as template. The HTBI set primed first-round TCR CDR3 RT-PCR. One entry per CDR3 protein results from TCRdb running MiXCR on the multiplex PCR reads. Among about 210,000 distinct CDR3 sequences, 15% to 20% were seen once, and the ten largest hold around 50%. Sequenced material: blood. Receptors were obtained from a man aged 50 or older with Graves' hyperthyroidism.

At least ten counts were recorded for this clonotype. The chain is built from TRBV20-1 and TRBJ2-7; 8 nucleotides align to TRBD1. The V gene end was trimmed by 5 bases and the J gene end by 4 bases; junction bases not matched to a gene: 7. Germline V CDR1 and CDR2: DFQATT, SNEGSKA (reference sequence). The CDR3 has 13 residues. As DNA, the CDR3 is TGCAGTGCTTGGACAGGGCGACTTTACGAGCAGTACTTC. Translated: CSAWTGRLYEQYF.

This clonotype was seen many times. The chain recombines TRBV2 with TRBJ2-2, with 9 bases that match TRBD2. V lost 7 bases, J lost 6 bases, and 15 bases stayed unmatched. Germline V lookup: CDR1 SNHLY, CDR2 FYNNEI. There are 17 residues in the CDR3. CDR3 sequence: CASTPKLGSGSPGELFF. CDR3 sequence (DNA): TGTGCCAGCACCCCCAAGCTTGGTAGCGGGAGTCCCGGGGAGCTGTTTTTT.

This clonotype showed up just a few times. The chain employs TRBV30 and TRBJ2-5; 7 nucleotides agree with TRBD2. From germline, CDR1 is GTSNPN and CDR2 SVGIG (reference sequence). CDR3 length equals 11 residues. The V segment lost 0 bases and the J segment 9 bases; nucleotides outside the gene matches: 1. This chain's CDR3 is CAWSVREAQYF. CDR3 nucleotide sequence: TGTGCCTGGAGTGTACGGGAGGCCCAGTACTTC.

This clonotype came up a few times. The CDR3 is CSAGVKGYSYNEQFF. The CDR3 DNA is TGCAGTGCTGGAGTAAAGGGTTACTCCTACAATGAGCAGTTCTTC. This chain connects TRBV20-1 to TRBJ2-1; no clear D gene. Germline values: CDR1 DFQATT, CDR2 SNEGSKA (reference sequence). This CDR3 region has 15 residues. V was shortened by 5 bases and J by 0 bases, with 14 bases between the two germline ends.

This clonotype was seen repeatedly, ten times or more. The V gene is TRBV27, the J gene TRBJ2-7, with TRBD2 matching over 13 bases. The CDR3 loop spans 16 amino acids. CDR1 is MNHEY and CDR2 is SMNVEV in the germline V gene (reference sequence). J was trimmed by 5 bases and V by 6 bases; bases with no gene match: 10. The CDR3 spells CASRPRLAGGRNEQYF. The DNA for the CDR3 is TGTGCCAGCAGGCCGAGACTAGCGGGAGGACGGAACGAGCAGTACTTC.

The table lists this clonotype with many counts. The chain recombines TRBV28 with TRBJ2-7, with TRBD2 matching 11 bases. The germline V gene has CDR1 MDHEN and CDR2 SYDVKM. The CDR3 is 16 residues long. Trimming removed 3 bases from V and 3 bases from J; junction bases left unmatched: 7. CDR3 bases: TGTGCCAGCAGTTTTGCTAGCGGGAGGCCCATCTACGAGCAGTACTTC. This codes for CASSFASGRPIYEQYF. Based on the CDR3 plus reference TRBV28 and TRBJ2-7, the full variable domain is DVKVTQSSRYLVKRTGEKVFLECVQDMDHENMFWYRQDPGLGLRLIYFSYDVKMKEKGDIPEGYSVSREKKERFSLILESASTNQTSMYLCASSFASGRPIYEQYFGPGTRLTVT.

On this clonotype: A much larger clone lies one base from this, so it may be a read error. The chain carries TRBV7-9 and TRBJ2-7, with 7 bases matching TRBD1. The CDR3 contains 16 residues. Trimming took 4 bases from V and 7 from J; bases not matched to a gene: 16. From germline, CDR1 is SEHNR and CDR2 FQNEAQ (reference sequence). The DNA for the CDR3 is TGTGCCAGCAGCTCAGCAGGGGGAAGGGTAGCAGCAGAGCAGTACTTC. Amino acids: CASSSAGGRVAAEQYF.

This clonotype has ten or more counts. The rearrangement uses TRBV30 and TRBJ2-5; TRBD2 is a possible D gene (5 bases). Trimming pared 2 bases from V and 2 bases from J, leaving 12 bases between. Germline V gene data show CDR1 as GTSNPN and CDR2 as SVGIG (reference sequence). The CDR3 loop spans 14 amino acids. CDR3 in amino acids: CAWSTIARQETQYF. Written as DNA, the CDR3 is TGTGCCTGGAGTACTATAGCGAGACAAGAGACCCAGTACTTC. Complete variable domain (other parts from reference TRBV30 and TRBJ2-5): SQTIHQWPATLVQPVGSPLSLECTVEGTSNPNLYWYRQAAGRGLQLLFYSVGIGQISSEVPQNLSASRPQDRQFILSSKKLLLSDSGFYLCAWSTIARQETQYFGPGTRLLVL.

This clonotype showed up many times. The chain recombines TRBV12-3 or TRBV12-4 with TRBJ2-2; 9 bases fit TRBD2. The CDR3 contains 15 residues. Unmatched junction bases numbered 7, after V lost 5 bases and J lost 6 bases. The CDR3 nucleotides read TGTGCCAGCAGTCTCTATAGCGGGAGTGCCGGGGAGCTGTTTTTT. Its protein product is CASSLYSGSAGELFF.

V and J are TRBV7-2 and TRBJ2-1; 7 bases fit TRBD1. Germline lookup yields CDR1 SGHTA and CDR2 FQGNSA. This CDR3 has 13 residues. J gave up 15 bases and V 6 bases, and 14 bases lay outside the gene matches. This CDR3 is CASSYTGAESGFF. Written as DNA, the CDR3 is TGTGCCAGCAGTTACACAGGGGCTGAGAGTGGGTTCTTC.

The chain combines TRBV2 with TRBJ1-5; no clear D. From germline, CDR1 is SNHLY and CDR2 FYNNEI. Trimming took off 4 bases at V and 1 base at J, with 8 bases between the two ends. The CDR3 runs to 14 residues. The DNA for the CDR3 is TGTGCCAGCAGTGGGGAGAGGAGCAATCAGCCCCAGCATTTT. Amino acid sequence: CASSGERSNQPQHF.

The chain recombines TRBV7-9 with TRBJ2-5, with a weak D call TRBD1 (6 bases). Trimming left V 1 base short and J 2 bases short, with 11 bases between. The CDR3 sequence is 15 residues long. Looked up from germline, CDR1 is SEHNR and CDR2 is FQNEAQ (reference sequence). The CDR3 sequence is CASSLDRVTQETQYF. The CDR3, as DNA: TGTGCCAGCAGCTTAGACAGGGTAACACAAGAGACCCAGTACTTC. The whole variable domain, remainder taken from reference TRBV7-9 and TRBJ2-5, is DTGVSQNPRHKITKRGQNVTFRCDPISEHNRLYWYRQTLGQGPEFLTYFQNEAQLEKSRLLSDRFSAERPKGSFSTLEIQRTEQGDSAMYLCASSLDRVTQETQYFGPGTRLLVL.

The J gene is TRBJ1-3, the V gene TRBV12-3 or TRBV12-4; D gene uncertain. V was pared by 2 bases and J by 6 bases, with 8 bases between. CDR3 length: 13 residues. Written as DNA, the CDR3 is TGTGCCAGCAGTTTACTCCGGGTAAACACCATATATTTT. It specifies CASSLLRVNTIYF.

This clonotype was found once. The V and J genes are TRBV7-9 and TRBJ1-1, with 7 positions matching TRBD1. Germline V gives CDR1 SEHNR, CDR2 FQNEAQ (reference sequence). The CDR3 runs 14 residues. V lost 5 bases to trimming and J lost 1 base; unmatched junction nucleotides: 4. The CDR3 DNA reads TGTGCCAGCAGCCTCTGGACAGGGAACACTGAAGCTTTCTTT. Its protein is CASSLWTGNTEAFF.

This clonotype occurred a few times. The chain couples TRBV3-1 to TRBJ1-6, with D tentatively TRBD1 (5 bases). Between the trimmed V and J ends, which lost 1 base and 8 bases, there was a span of 9 bases. The CDR3 consists of 14 residues. The germline V gene has CDR1 LGHDT and CDR2 YNNKEL (reference sequence). The CDR3 DNA sequence: TGTGCCAGCAGCCAAGGGGACTTCGATTCACCCCTCCACTTT. Protein: CASSQGDFDSPLHF. Full variable domain (missing parts from reference TRBV3-1 and TRBJ1-6): DTAVSQTPKYLVTQMGNDKSIKCEQNLGHDTMYWYKQDSKKFLKIMFSYNNKELIINETVPNRFSPKSPDKAHLNLHINSLELGDSAVYFCASSQGDFDSPLHFGNGTRLTVT.

This clonotype was counted only a few times. This chain uses TRBV3-1 with TRBJ2-7; 10 bases are a match to TRBD1. CDR1 is LGHDT, CDR2 YNNKEL, per germline (reference sequence). V gave up 0 bases and J gave up 6 bases; unmatched junction bases: 17. The CDR3 extends over 19 amino acids. The CDR3 loop reads CASSQDPVRLDRGDSEQYF. CDR3 DNA sequence: TGTGCCAGCAGCCAAGATCCTGTTAGGCTGGACAGGGGGGACTCCGAGCAGTACTTC.

This clonotype has just a few counts. The rearrangement links TRBV4-2 to TRBJ2-7; D is possibly TRBD1 (5 bases). CDR3 length equals 16 residues. Trimming cost V 5 bases and J 4 bases, with 21 bases left between them. Germline values: CDR1 LGHNA, CDR2 YNFKEQ. Written as DNA, the CDR3 is TGTGCCAGCAGCTTGGACAAGCATGACGGAAATTACGAGCAGTACTTC. It encodes CASSLDKHDGNYEQYF.

This clonotype was counted at least ten times. The chain employs TRBV20-1 and TRBJ1-6, with D hard to call. CDR1 and CDR2 from the germline V gene are DFQATT and SNEGSKA (reference sequence). CDR3 size: 14 residues. The V and J ends lost 3 bases and 9 bases respectively, with 15 bases between them. The CDR3 spells CSASRKRRGSPLHF. Written as DNA, the CDR3 is TGCAGTGCTAGTAGAAAAAGGAGAGGTTCACCCCTCCACTTT.

To note about this clonotype: This may be a read error: a much more frequent sequence differs by one nucleotide. This chain links TRBV20-1 with TRBJ2-7; 7 bases are a match to TRBD1. The germline V gene has CDR1 DFQATT and CDR2 SNEGSKA (reference sequence). The CDR3 is 12 residues long. V trimming: 6 bases; J trimming: 4 bases; junction bases outside the gene matches: 6. The CDR3 protein is CSATDRVYEQYF. The CDR3 region has the DNA TGCAGTGCGACTGACAGGGTGTACGAGCAGTACTTC.

V and J are TRBV27 and TRBJ1-1; D possibly corresponds to TRBD1 (6 bases). This CDR3 is built from 13 residues. The V gene lost 8 bases and the J gene lost 4 bases, with 14 bases spanning the gap. Germline loops: CDR1 MNHEY, CDR2 SMNVEV (reference sequence). The CDR3 sequence: CASFYRVGTEAFF. The CDR3 DNA reads TGTGCCAGCTTTTACAGGGTAGGCACTGAAGCTTTCTTT.

The table lists this clonotype with a few counts. V usage is TRBV28 and J usage is TRBJ1-1, with 8 bases lining up with TRBD1. This CDR3 spans 14 amino acids. Trimming removed 6 bases from V and 5 bases from J; junction bases left unmatched: 8. The germline V gene has CDR1 MDHEN and CDR2 SYDVKM. This chain's CDR3 is CASRLRTGWTEAFF. In nucleotides, the CDR3 is TGTGCCAGCAGGCTTCGGACAGGGTGGACTGAAGCTTTCTTT.

The V call is TRBV7-9, the J call TRBJ2-7; 7 nucleotides match TRBD2. This CDR3 region has 14 residues. Germline CDR1 and CDR2: SEHNR and FQNEAQ (reference sequence). Trimming at V came to 5 bases and at J to 3 bases, leaving 7 bases not matched to a gene. The CDR3 region is CASSSPGLVYEQYF. The CDR3, as DNA: TGTGCCAGCAGCAGCCCCGGACTAGTCTACGAGCAGTACTTC.

This clonotype has a count of ten or more. The V call is TRBV7-8, the J call TRBJ2-3, with 10 bases that match TRBD1. The CDR3 has 16 residues. Trimming removed 5 bases from V and 5 bases from J; junction bases left unmatched: 10. Germline CDR1 SGHVS, CDR2 FQNEAQ. Here the CDR3 DNA reads TGTGCCAGCAGCGCCCAGGGACAGGGGCTGGGAGATACGCAGTATTTT. This codes for CASSAQGQGLGDTQYF.

The sample holds many counts of this clonotype. V and J are TRBV12-3 or TRBV12-4 and TRBJ2-1; D is possibly TRBD1 (5 bases). V lost 2 bases and J 13 bases, leaving 9 bases between the germline ends. The CDR3 runs to 11 residues. CDR3 sequence reads: CASSLIGVQFF. The CDR3 DNA sequence: TGTGCCAGCAGTTTAATAGGGGTACAGTTCTTC.

This clonotype was detected many times. V and J are TRBV6-2 or TRBV6-3 and TRBJ2-7; the match to TRBD2 covers 7 bases. With 6 bases clipped from V and 3 bases from J, the junction kept 8 bases outside the gene matches. The CDR3 has 14 amino acids. CDR1 and CDR2 from the germline V gene are MNHEY and SVGEGT. The CDR3 nucleotides read TGTGCCAGCAGCCGCGGGAGTAGCCGCTACGAGCAGTACTTC. Translating it yields CASSRGSSRYEQYF.

This clonotype was observed a handful of times. Mismatch with germline at one junction end may stem from a read error. The chain combines TRBV20-1 with TRBJ2-3, with 7 positions matching TRBD2. The CDR3 extends over 15 amino acids. From germline, CDR1 is DFQATT and CDR2 SNEGSKA (reference sequence). CDR3 residues: CGARPPPRERDTQYF. The CDR3 bases are TGCGGTGCTCGCCCTCCCCCGCGGGAGCGAGATACGCAGTATTTT.

The sample holds a few counts of this clonotype. The genes are TRBV7-9 and TRBJ2-7; perhaps TRBD2 as D (5 bases). Germline-derived CDR1 and CDR2 are SEHNR and FQNEAQ (reference sequence). V lost 5 bases and J 2 bases, leaving 13 bases between the germline ends. The CDR3 spans 14 residues. CDR3 coding DNA: TGTGCCAGCAGCCAGGCCCCCGGGACCTACGAGCAGTACTTC. This encodes CASSQAPGTYEQYF.

This clonotype was counted a few times. The V call is TRBV6-1, the J call TRBJ2-1, with 8 bases that match TRBD2. This CDR3 comprises 15 residues. Trimming at V came to 7 bases and at J to 6 bases, leaving 11 bases not matched to a gene. Germline-derived CDR1 and CDR2 are MNHNS and SASEGT. The DNA of the CDR3 is TGTGCCAGCACCGACGACCTGGGGACTAGCAATGAGCAGTTCTTC. Its translation: CASTDDLGTSNEQFF.

A few counts support this clonotype. The rearrangement joins TRBV20-1 to TRBJ2-3; D could derive from TRBD1 or TRBD2 (6 bases each). Trimming stripped 0 bases from V and 4 bases from J, with 11 bases between. Germline CDR1 DFQATT, CDR2 SNEGSKA (reference sequence). The CDR3 totals 14 residues. The CDR3 coding sequence is TGCAGTGCTAGAGATATGAGGGGGGCAGATACGCAGTATTTT. It codes for CSARDMRGADTQYF.

This clonotype appeared many times. V usage is TRBV20-1 and J usage is TRBJ2-3, with 9 bases lining up with TRBD2. The germline V gene encodes CDR1 DFQATT and CDR2 SNEGSKA (reference sequence). This CDR3 is 14 amino acids long. V gave up 7 bases and J gave up 1 base; unmatched junction bases: 6. The CDR3 nucleotides are TGCAGTGGAGGCGGGAGGGCCGGCACAGATACGCAGTATTTT. Translating it yields CSGGGRAGTDTQYF.